This T cell receptor beta chain appears in the sequencing data of a study of T cell responses to AZD1222 COVID-19 vaccine. Study observations and caveats: Recipients of two AZD1222 doses showed rising Spike-specific TCR breadth and depth. White British donors predominated, females outnumbered males, and clonal diversity was possibly underestimated.

Here immunoSEQ multiplex PCR was the method, and the copy in TCRdb shows in-frame clones only, minus some. The table has tens of thousands of clones, around 88% seen once. Germline V gene sequence: CDR1 MNHEY, CDR2 SVGAGI. This CDR3 is built from 14 residues. V lost 4 bases and J lost 7, with 14 bases in between. In its sample, this clone was seen once. Its specificity is not known. The chain is built from TRBV6-5 and TRBJ1-5; a possible D gene is TRBD1 (5 bases). The sample here was peripheral blood, taken on day 0 of AZD1222 vaccination. The receptor was isolated from an adult in good health. The CDR3 nucleotides read TGTGCCAGCAGTTCGGGGGAGGTCGGGCAGCCCCAGCATTTT. Protein sequence: CASSSGEVGQPQHF.